This T cell receptor beta chain was retrieved from a study of Ad26.COV2.S vaccination and SARS-CoV-2 variants. Broader study findings: Vaccine and placebo recipients had comparable breadth of non-spike TCRs.

Profiled with immunoSEQ multiplex PCR; TCRdb holds only in-frame clones, not every one. This sample carries some 390,000 clones, 75% to 90% of them seen once, and the ten largest clones take roughly 3.2%. As for this clone: Its cognate antigen is unknown.

Documented treatment: around 19 received Ad26.COV2.S at low or high dose, single or two shots; about 5 received placebo; per-sample allocation not given. Samples were taken on day 63 after the first vaccine or placebo injection. The source of this sequence is a person aged 18 to 59 who received the Ad26.COV2.S COVID-19 vaccine or a placebo. This specimen was peripheral blood, taken in a trial of Ad26.COV2.S vaccine versus placebo.

The CDR3 protein is CASRGDTSEEKLFF. The CDR3 nucleotides read TGTGCCAGCAGAGGGGACACCTCGGAGGAAAAACTGTTTTTT. The V gene is TRBV7-9, the J gene TRBJ1-4, with a possible D match to TRBD1 (6 bases). Germline CDR1 SEHNR, CDR2 FQNEAQ (reference sequence). This CDR3 contains 14 residues. V was pared by 6 bases and J by 8 bases, with 16 bases between.